Presented here are 9 T cell receptor beta chains from one specimen sequenced in a study of chemoradiotherapy in HPV16-positive cancers. The table came from immunoSEQ multiplex PCR; TCRdb's copy has only in-frame clones and leaves some out. The sample lists tens of thousands of clones, roughly nine tenths seen once, with 3% to 4% in the top ten. Sample: blood, taken from a patient who underwent chemoradiotherapy. The receptor source for this set is a human donor with HPV-associated anogenital cancer.

The chain couples TRBV6-6 to TRBJ1-2; weak D call: TRBD1 (6 bases). The germline V gene has CDR1 MNHNY and CDR2 SVGAGI (reference sequence). The CDR3 is 15 residues long. V was shortened by 0 bases and J by 6 bases, with 14 bases between the two germline ends. In DNA form, the CDR3 reads TGTGCCAGCAGTTACTCGCTCAGGGGCGGGAATGGCTACACCTTC. Its protein is CASSYSLRGGNGYTF.

The sample holds a few counts of this clone. The rearrangement joins TRBV4-3 to TRBJ1-1; D gene unclear. The CDR3 runs 14 residues. Between the trimmed V and J ends, which lost 2 bases and 3 bases, there was a span of 10 bases. The germline CDR1 and CDR2 sequences are LGHNA and YSLEER. CDR3 in DNA: TGCGCCAGCAGCCAATGGCTTAAGGACACTGAAGCTTTCTTT. This codes for CASSQWLKDTEAFF.

DNA for the CDR3: TGTGCCAGCAGTCGGGGGGCCGGGGAGACCCAGTACTTC. Translated: CASSRGAGETQYF. The chain recombines TRBV2 with TRBJ2-5; D is possibly TRBD2 (7 bases). The CDR3 has 13 amino acids. The V end lost 5 bases, the J end lost 5 bases, and 12 bases lay between the germline ends. Germline loops: CDR1 SNHLY, CDR2 FYNNEI.

This chain links TRBV7-2 with TRBJ2-3; D call uncertain. The length of the CDR3 is 16 residues. CDR1 and CDR2 (germline): SGHTA, FQGNSA. V was pared by 1 base and J by 0 bases, with 11 bases between. This CDR3 is CASSLDQRGSTDTQYF. The CDR3 bases are TGTGCCAGCAGCTTAGATCAGCGAGGTAGCACAGATACGCAGTATTTT.

The rearrangement uses TRBV5-6 and TRBJ1-2; D ambiguous. Germline assignment: CDR1 SGHDT and CDR2 YYEEEE. V gave up 4 bases and J gave up 4 bases, with 14 bases separating them. This CDR3 is 14 amino acids long. The CDR3 DNA sequence: TGTGCCAGCAGCAGAGTACCACATACCTATGGCTACACCTTC. Translated: CASSRVPHTYGYTF.

This clone was detected only a few times. The V and J genes are TRBV30 and TRBJ2-7; D perhaps matches TRBD1 (5 bases). Looked up from germline, CDR1 is GTSNPN and CDR2 is SVGIG (reference sequence). The V end lost 0 bases, the J end lost 0 bases, and 12 bases lay between the germline ends. This CDR3 region has 15 residues. CDR3 sequence reads: CAWSVGTDSSYEQYF. CDR3 nucleotide sequence: TGTGCCTGGAGTGTGGGAACAGACAGCTCCTACGAGCAGTACTTC.

The V and J genes are TRBV7-8 and TRBJ2-7; no clear D gene. Deletions cut 2 bases from V and 5 bases from J, with 7 bases between. Germline lookup yields CDR1 SGHVS and CDR2 FQNEAQ. The CDR3 covers 12 residues. The CDR3, as DNA: TGTGCCAGCAGCTTAAATGTACACGAGCAGTACTTC. Translated: CASSLNVHEQYF.

The chain joins TRBV2 to TRBJ1-1; 7 nucleotides align to TRBD1. V was clipped by 4 bases and J by 1 base; unmatched bases: 6. The germline gives CDR1 SNHLY, CDR2 FYNNEI. The CDR3 loop spans 15 amino acids. CDR3 bases: TGTGCCAGCAGTGTATCAGGGGGAGGGAACACTGAAGCTTTCTTT. Protein: CASSVSGGGNTEAFF.

The CDR3 protein is CASSIFSGIQGEQFF. The CDR3 region has the DNA TGTGCCAGTAGTATTTTTAGCGGGATTCAGGGTGAGCAGTTCTTC. V is TRBV19 and J is TRBJ2-1, with TRBD2 matching over 8 bases. This CDR3 comprises 15 residues. V lost 3 bases and J lost 9; bases outside the gene matches: 10. Per germline, CDR1 LNHDA and CDR2 SQIVND (reference sequence). Full variable domain (remainder filled in from reference TRBV19 and TRBJ2-1): DGGITQSPKYLFRKEGQNVTLSCEQNLNHDAMYWYRQDPGQGLRLIYYSQIVNDFQKGDIAEGYSVSREKKESFPLTVTSAQKNPTAFYLCASSIFSGIQGEQFFGPGTRLTVL.